This T cell receptor (beta chain) was sequenced for a study of CD8+CD57+ T cells in acquired aplastic anemia. As for the study in general: Recorded DNA amounts for sorted CD4+ and CD8+ cells had an average of approximately 3 ug. CD4+ cell libraries from healthy donors averaged about 10.8 million reads. General study results and limits: Patients and controls shared approximately 28 CD8+ CDR3 sequences.

CDR1 and CDR2 from the germline V gene are SNHLY and FYNNEI. V shed 4 bases and J shed 0 bases, with 0 bases lying between them. The CDR3 is 11 residues long. CDR3 and TCR beta VDJ profiling relied on genomic DNA as the template. MiXCR, applied by TCRdb to the reads, yields one record per CDR3 protein. In the table there are approximately 130,000 distinct CDR3 sequences, 41% of which are singletons. Concerning this clonotype: Its antigen is currently unknown.

The chain has TRBV2 and TRBJ1-2; D not resolved. The sample taken for sequencing was sorted CD4+, CD8+, or CD8+CD57+ T cells (not recorded which) from PBMCs. The receptor was derived from a human donor in good health, serving as a control. The CDR3 is CASSANYGYTF. The CDR3 region has the DNA TGTGCCAGCAGTGCTAACTATGGCTACACCTTC.